Reported below is one T cell receptor beta chain. This clonotype turned up a few times. Its target antigen remains unknown. Per-nucleotide qualities are absent, and no much larger clonotype sits a single base away. This specimen's treatment or condition label, per the study, means: approximately 11-day PBMC culture with coronavirus spike peptide pools or control peptides (ViraFEST assay). To expand antigen-specific T cells with peptide pools and then pick out the expanded clonotypes through TCR sequencing, the study relied on the ViraFEST assay. The convalescent patients' positive SARS-CoV-2 PCR tests fell between March and December 2020, which was before the Alpha, Beta and Delta variants emerged in the United States. Fewer than 2.5 million PBMCs per well were cultured in IMDM with approximately 5% human AB serum and 8 to 10 IU/ml IL-2, plus 10 ug/ml peptide pools. Half of the culture medium was replaced with fresh IL-2-containing medium on days 3 and 7. After around 11 days of culture, CD4+ T cells were isolated by negative selection with the EasySep CD4+ T cell isolation kit. Ficoll-Paque Plus gradient centrifugation was used to isolate PBMCs from whole blood, and the isolated PBMCs were then either used fresh or cryopreserved at -140C. Culture conditions were generally each tested in triplicate wells.

This entry is derived from a study of vaccination and CD4 T cells after COVID-19 (dated by TCRdb to about 2022). For context, the study as a whole: Convalescent patients had a positive SARS-CoV-2 result on nasal swab PCR, and of these patients, some ten had mild disease and one had severe disease. The cultures were stimulated with overlapping spike peptide pools from SARS-CoV-2 and from the common cold coronaviruses HCoV-NL63, HCoV-OC43 and HCoV-229E. In 10 COVID-19 convalescent patients and a few infection-naive healthy vaccine recipients, researchers compared the spike-specific CD4+ TCR repertoire from before mRNA vaccination with the repertoire from after. Post-COVID blood samples from convalescent patients were collected a median of around 110 days after diagnosis, with a range of roughly 35 to 180 days. Two doses of either the Pfizer-BioNTech BNT162b2 vaccine (n=8) or the Moderna mRNA-1273 vaccine (n=2) were administered to participants. In control cultures, a CEFX viral epitope pool was used as positive control, an HIV-1 Nef peptide pool was used as negative control, or no peptide was added. The convalescent cohort comprised six males and four females, including two Hispanic individuals, seven Caucasians, two Asians and one multiracial person. Post-vaccine blood samples were collected a median of about 69 days after the second vaccine dose, ranging from 14 to 241 days.

Sequences MNHNS (CDR1) and SASEGT (CDR2) are obtained from the germline V gene. The germline ends are 11 bases apart after V is trimmed by 7 bases and J by 4 bases. The CDR3 measures 13 amino acids from cysteine to phenylalanine. The sequence is cut down to CDR3 DNA, 39 bases in frame from base 1. Libraries were constructed by PCR. At the Johns Hopkins FTIC core, DNA from the cultured CD4+ T cells underwent TCR sequencing with the Oncomine TCR Beta short-read assay. The QIAamp micro DNA kit was used to extract genomic DNA from the cultured CD4+ T cells. The Oncomine TCR Beta libraries from cultured CD4+ T cells were pooled using unique dual indexes and then sequenced on an Illumina iSeq 100. Regarding the original processing steps: Non-productive sequences were removed, and CDR3s not starting with C, not ending with F or W, or shorter than 7 amino acids were discarded. The MANAFEST web application was used to identify antigen-specific clonotypes by comparing peptide-stimulated wells against reference wells and other culture wells. For a clone to be called positive, the clone needed an FDR below 0.05, an odds ratio above 5, and a productive frequency above 0.1% in at least two of three replicate wells. Cross-reactive clonotypes were defined as significantly expanded in both SARS-CoV-2 spike wells and at least one common cold coronavirus spike condition. Using R version 3.6.1, CDR3 homology was evaluated through Levenshtein distances (stringdist) along with unrooted phylogenetic trees (ape). The raw public data were reprocessed by TCRdb itself: fastp quality trimming at Q25, MiXCR clonotype calling, in-frame beta chains only. Identical CDR3 proteins give one entry, which carries the most common genes and DNA. These V and J calls are TCRdb output, not the study's own analysis. Within this sample are about 20,000 distinct CDR3 sequences, with 52% of them counted one time only. Clones ranked in the top ten supply over 7% of the sample.

Study-wide findings and limitations: Although the median number of SARS-CoV-2-reactive clonotypes went up from 20 to 25 after infection to some 37 after vaccination, the increase was not significant. Among convalescent patients, a median about 86% of the SARS-CoV-2-reactive clones seen after vaccination appeared only after vaccination, which suggests priming specific to the vaccine. Of the vaccine-specific clones in convalescent patients, 304 of 307, or nearly all, reacted only to SARS-CoV-2 spike and did not cross-react with common cold coronaviruses. The study included relatively few convalescent patients and did not analyze early timepoints after natural infection.

This receptor chain uses TRBV6-1 and TRBJ1-5, with the identity of the D gene unclear. Specimen: CD4+ T cells from blood, cultured in vitro. The source of this sequence is a human donor who had recovered from COVID-19. The nucleotides are TGTGCCAGCAACAGTGTTGAAAATCAGCCCCAGCATTTT. Its amino acids are CASNSVENQPQHF.